The 18 T cell receptor beta chains below come from one sample, sequenced in a study of T cells after posttransplantation cyclophosphamide. The repertoire was sequenced with immunoSEQ multiplex PCR; TCRdb's copy has only in-frame clones and lacks some. Of some 61,000 clones listed, about 94% were seen once; the top ten hold about 3%. The sequenced material came from PBMCs. The receptor source for this set is a woman under 40 in good health and a related stem cell transplant donor.

The V call is TRBV30, the J call TRBJ1-5; D remains ambiguous. Germline CDR1 and CDR2: GTSNPN and SVGIG (reference sequence). Trimming took 2 bases from V and 1 from J, leaving 9 bases between them. The length of the CDR3 is 14 residues. CDR3 loop: CAWSYGGSNQPQHF. The CDR3 DNA reads as TGTGCCTGGAGTTATGGAGGAAGCAATCAGCCCCAGCATTTT.

This chain links TRBV6-4 with TRBJ1-1, with D possibly matching TRBD1 (6 bases). Germline V CDR1 and CDR2: MRHNA, SNTAGT. V lost 9 bases and J 7 bases, leaving 21 bases between the germline ends. CDR3 length equals 14 residues. The CDR3 loop is CASRGPGVQGEAFF. Written as DNA, the CDR3 is TGTGCCAGTCGGGGTCCAGGGGTCCAAGGTGAAGCTTTCTTT.

This clone was observed a single time. The V and J genes are TRBV21-1 and TRBJ1-4; the D call in the table, TRBD1, was not verified against the DNA. TRBV21-1 is a pseudogene. CDR3 length: 15 amino acids. The CDR3 nucleotides read TGTGCCAGCAGCAGTAAGGGACAGGGCAGGGGAAAACTGTTTTTT. Translating it yields CASSSKGQGRGKLFF.

The chain is built from TRBV4-3 and TRBJ2-3, with 7 bases identical to TRBD1. Germline V gives CDR1 LGHNA, CDR2 YSLEER. V shed 2 bases and J 2 bases; nucleotides not matched to a gene: 4. The CDR3 consists of 15 residues. Here the CDR3 reads CASSQQDRTTDTQYF. CDR3 nucleotide sequence: TGCGCCAGCAGCCAACAGGACAGGACCACAGATACGCAGTATTTT.

The V call is TRBV7-9, the J call TRBJ1-5, with D possibly TRBD1 on 6 matching bases. This CDR3 is built from 14 residues. Trimming left V 3 bases short and J 4 bases short, with 10 bases between. Germline CDR1 is SEHNR and CDR2 is FQNEAQ (reference sequence). In nucleotides, the CDR3 is TGTGCCAGCAGCTTGGGGGACACTAATCAGCCCCAGCATTTT. This sequence encodes CASSLGDTNQPQHF.

The chain has TRBV2 and TRBJ2-7, with D possibly being TRBD2 (6 bases). Per germline, CDR1 SNHLY and CDR2 FYNNEI. Trimming stripped 3 bases from V and 3 bases from J, with 6 bases between. The CDR3 covers 12 residues. The CDR3 is CASSDGGYEQYF. The CDR3 region has the DNA TGTGCCAGCAGTGACGGGGGCTACGAGCAGTACTTC. Variable domain in full (rest from reference TRBV2 and TRBJ2-7): EPEVTQTPSHQVTQMGQEVILRCVPISNHLYFYWYRQILGQKVEFLVSFYNNEISEKSEIFDDQFSVERPDGSNFTLKIRSTKLEDSAMYFCASSDGGYEQYFGPGTRLTVT.

The chain uses TRBV11-3 and TRBJ1-1, with D unclear. Germline V lookup: CDR1 SGHNT, CDR2 YENEEA. The CDR3 consists of 13 residues. V lost 2 bases and J 7 bases, leaving 11 bases between the germline ends. CDR3 nucleotide sequence: TGTGCCAGCAGCTTACAGAGGCAAGGTGAAGCTTTCTTT. This codes for CASSLQRQGEAFF.

V and J are TRBV7-9 and TRBJ2-7; 7 bases fit TRBD2. The CDR3 has 15 residues. Germline CDR1 and CDR2: SEHNR and FQNEAQ (reference sequence). V gave up 1 base and J gave up 3 bases; unmatched junction bases: 6. The CDR3 loop is CASSLEGGGFYEQYF. In DNA, the CDR3 is TGTGCCAGCAGCTTAGAGGGCGGGGGATTCTACGAGCAGTACTTC.

As DNA, the CDR3 is TGTGCCAGCAGCCTTAGGCCCCGCGGACTCACGAACACTGAAGCTTTCTTT. Translated, it gives CASSLRPRGLTNTEAFF. V is TRBV11-2 and J is TRBJ1-1; D is unclear. Germline lookup yields CDR1 SGHAT and CDR2 FQNNGV. Trimming pared 5 bases from V and 1 base from J, leaving 20 bases between. The CDR3 runs to 17 residues.

The chain employs TRBV30 and TRBJ1-1; no reliable D call. There are 13 residues in the CDR3. The V gene lost 4 bases and the J gene lost 0 bases, with 9 bases spanning the gap. The V gene's germline CDR1 is GTSNPN and CDR2 SVGIG (reference sequence). Written as DNA, the CDR3 is TGTGCCTGGAAAAGGCAGTTGAACACTGAAGCTTTCTTT. Residues: CAWKRQLNTEAFF.

The chain combines TRBV13 with TRBJ1-2; TRBD1 is a possible D gene (6 bases). V was cut by 0 bases and J by 7 bases, with 6 bases left in between. The germline CDR1 and CDR2 sequences are PRHDT and FYEKMQ (reference sequence). The CDR3 extends over 12 amino acids. The CDR3 DNA is TGTGCCAGCAGCTTAGGAGGGGGTGGCTACACCTTC. As protein: CASSLGGGGYTF.

The chain joins TRBV30 to TRBJ2-5, with 7 bases fitting TRBD2. The V gene's germline CDR1 is GTSNPN and CDR2 SVGIG (reference sequence). V was clipped by 4 bases and J by 3 bases; unmatched bases: 8. CDR3 length: 14 residues. The CDR3 region is CAWNRGGGEETQYF. The DNA for the CDR3 is TGTGCCTGGAATCGGGGCGGGGGAGAAGAGACCCAGTACTTC.

The chain carries TRBV5-4 and TRBJ2-2; 7 bases agree with TRBD2. CDR1 SGHNT and CDR2 YYREEE come from the germline V gene (reference sequence). This CDR3 contains 15 residues. V gave up 0 bases and J gave up 5 bases; unmatched junction bases: 4. CDR3 DNA sequence: TGTGCCAGCAGCTTGGTCCAGGGAGGGACCGGGGAGCTGTTTTTT. As protein: CASSLVQGGTGELFF.

CDR3 loop: CASSQGYTNIQYF. The CDR3, as DNA: TGTGCCAGCAGCCAAGGTTACACAAACATTCAGTACTTC. The gene calls are TRBV4-2 and TRBJ2-4; no clear D. Germline V gives CDR1 LGHNA, CDR2 YNFKEQ. There are 13 residues in the CDR3. V lost 1 base to trimming and J lost 6 bases, with 7 bases between them.

The chain joins TRBV7-2 to TRBJ2-3, with TRBD2 matching 11 bases. Germline assignment: CDR1 SGHTA and CDR2 FQGNSA. CDR3 length equals 17 residues. The trim removed 3 bases at V and 8 bases at J, leaving 13 bases unmatched. CDR3 nucleotides: TGTGCCAGCAGCTTTAGAAATAGCGGGGGGGCTGGAGGTACGCAGTATTTT. It yields the protein CASSFRNSGGAGGTQYF.

The rearrangement joins TRBV6-5 to TRBJ1-2; the match to TRBD1 covers 8 bases. Germline V gene lookup returns CDR1 MNHEY and CDR2 SVGAGI. The CDR3 loop spans 13 amino acids. The V gene end was trimmed by 2 bases and the J gene end by 8 bases; junction bases not matched to a gene: 4. CDR3 protein: CASSYSRGRGYTF. In DNA, the CDR3 is TGTGCCAGCAGTTACAGCAGGGGGCGAGGCTACACCTTC.

This chain uses TRBV4-2 with TRBJ1-4, with D unclear. The CDR3 has 12 amino acids. V was shortened by 3 bases and J by 8 bases, with 7 bases between the two germline ends. Germline loops: CDR1 LGHNA, CDR2 YNFKEQ. The CDR3 spells CASSQWGEKLFF. The CDR3 coding sequence is TGTGCCAGCAGCCAGTGGGGAGAAAAACTGTTTTTT.

This rearrangement joins TRBV2 to TRBJ2-1; TRBD2 agrees at 8 bases. Germline V gives CDR1 SNHLY, CDR2 FYNNEI. Germline trimming cut 1 base from V and 9 bases from J; bases unmatched to any gene: 8. The CDR3 contains 15 residues. CDR3 region: CASSEGAGGASEQFF. In DNA form, the CDR3 reads TGTGCCAGCAGTGAAGGGGCCGGGGGGGCGTCTGAGCAGTTCTTC.